These 5 T cell receptor beta chains came from one sample sequenced in a study of blood T cells in healthy people across ages. Through a sample-barcoded 5' primer and a J-beta primer mix, a second PCR was run for roughly 7 to 12 cycles. MiXCR, applied by TCRdb to the 5' RACE reads, yields one record per CDR3 protein. The table lists 1.4 million or so distinct CDR3 sequences, 42% of them singletons, with about 4.1% in the top ten. The sample taken for sequencing was blood. These receptors came from a woman between 18 and 29 years old in good health.

This chain links TRBV28 with TRBJ1-2; D unresolved. This CDR3 contains 13 residues. From germline, CDR1 is MDHEN and CDR2 SYDVKM. V lost 5 bases, J lost 4 bases, and 11 bases lay in between. The CDR3 region is CASSISQLYGYTF. The DNA of the CDR3 is TGTGCCAGCAGTATCTCCCAGCTCTATGGCTACACCTTC.

The gene calls are TRBV20-1 and TRBJ1-1, with D unresolved. Germline V lookup: CDR1 DFQATT, CDR2 SNEGSKA (reference sequence). V was clipped by 3 bases and J by 7 bases, with 9 bases between them. The CDR3 spans 11 residues. CDR3 protein: CSARAVGEAFF. The DNA of the CDR3 is TGCAGTGCTAGGGCAGTTGGTGAAGCTTTCTTT.

A few counts support this clonotype. This chain connects TRBV5-1 to TRBJ2-7; no reliable D call. The assigned J gene may be wrong: the sequence end matches TRBJ2-5 better. The CDR3 is made up of 14 amino acids. CDR1 is SGHRS, CDR2 YFSETQ, per germline. The CDR3 sequence: CASSLRPPPETQYF. For the CDR3, the DNA is TGCGCCAGCAGCTTGAGGCCCCCTCCAGAGACCCAGTACTTC.

The V and J genes are TRBV30 and TRBJ2-7, with D possibly matching TRBD1 (5 bases). Germline V gives CDR1 GTSNPN, CDR2 SVGIG (reference sequence). V was trimmed by 4 bases and J by 5 bases, leaving 9 bases between them. The CDR3 is made up of 11 amino acids. The CDR3, as DNA: TGTGCCTGGACAGGGATTAACGAGCAGTACTTC. Translating it yields CAWTGINEQYF.

This clonotype was detected only a few times. The chain joins TRBV7-9 to TRBJ2-2; 10 nucleotides line up with TRBD1. CDR1 and CDR2 (germline): SEHNR, FQNEAQ (reference sequence). The J segment lost 5 bases and the V segment lost 2 bases, leaving 5 bases of the junction unmatched. CDR3 length: 16 amino acids. CDR3 DNA: TGTGCCAGCAGCTTACCTCCGGGACAGGGGACCGGGGAGCTGTTTTTT. Translating it yields CASSLPPGQGTGELFF.